These T cell receptor beta chains were read from a single sample in a study of blood T cell repertoires in COVID-19. The data were produced by immunoSEQ multiplex PCR, yet TCRdb's version contains in-frame clones alone and is incomplete. The sample records approximately 280,000 clones, 87% being singletons. Sequenced input: PBMCs or T cells enriched from blood (not recorded which). Receptors originate from a middle-aged woman who had recovered from COVID-19. Both conserved end residues are part of each CDR3. Fields, in order: J gene, clone size, D gene, V gene, CDR3 protein, CDR3 DNA. The D gene is left open where the match is weak. Size tells how often a clone was seen (once, few, many) or the class of an expanded clone, and some rows leave it out.

J gene: TRBJ2-1
clone size: .
D gene: TRBD2
V gene: TRBV28
CDR3 protein: CASSSRRLAGSSYNEQFF
CDR3 DNA: TGTGCCAGCAGTTCCCGCCGGCTAGCGGGGAGCTCCTACAATGAGCAGTTCTTC

J gene: TRBJ1-5
clone size: .
D gene: TRBD1
V gene: TRBV28
CDR3 protein: CASKEGATQSNQPQHF
CDR3 DNA: TGTGCCAGCAAGGAGGGGGCCACGCAAAGCAATCAGCCCCAGCATTTT

J gene: TRBJ2-5
clone size: .
D gene: .
V gene: TRBV10-3
CDR3 protein: CAISDGAGTIVETQYF
CDR3 DNA: TGTGCCATCAGTGACGGGGCGGGAACGATAGTAGAGACCCAGTACTTC

J gene: TRBJ2-4
clone size: .
D gene: TRBD2
V gene: TRBV6-2/TRBV6-3
CDR3 protein: CASSYSVYGTSKFTNIQYF
CDR3 DNA: TGTGCCAGCAGTTACTCGGTTTACGGGACTAGCAAGTTTACGAACATTCAGTACTTC

J gene: TRBJ2-7
clone size: .
D gene: TRBD1
V gene: TRBV28
CDR3 protein: CASRSDRADKPYYEQYF
CDR3 DNA: TGTGCCAGCAGATCGGACAGGGCCGATAAGCCTTACTACGAGCAGTACTTC

J gene: TRBJ2-1
clone size: many
D gene: .
V gene: TRBV18
CDR3 protein: CASSPTGSYNEQFF
CDR3 DNA: TGTGCCAGCTCACCAACAGGGTCATACAATGAGCAGTTCTTC

J gene: TRBJ2-5
clone size: .
D gene: TRBD2
V gene: TRBV28
CDR3 protein: CASSLPGLAGGMTQYF
CDR3 DNA: TGTGCCAGCAGTCTACCAGGACTAGCGGGAGGGATGACCCAGTACTTC

J gene: TRBJ1-5
clone size: .
D gene: .
V gene: TRBV28
CDR3 protein: CASLLSNQPQHF
CDR3 DNA: TGTGCCAGCCTCCTTAGCAATCAGCCCCAGCATTTT

J gene: TRBJ2-6
clone size: .
D gene: .
V gene: TRBV6-5
CDR3 protein: CASSPRQTGANVLTF
CDR3 DNA: TGTGCCAGCAGCCCACGACAGACTGGGGCCAACGTCCTGACTTTC

J gene: TRBJ1-2
clone size: .
D gene: TRBD1
V gene: TRBV11-2
CDR3 protein: CASSLDYRGFNGYTF
CDR3 DNA: TGTGCCAGCAGCTTAGATTACAGGGGATTCAATGGCTACACCTTC

J gene: TRBJ1-5
clone size: .
D gene: TRBD1
V gene: TRBV10-3
CDR3 protein: CAISDPGQALTQPQHF
CDR3 DNA: TGTGCCATCAGTGACCCGGGACAGGCCTTGACACAGCCCCAGCATTTT

J gene: TRBJ1-1
clone size: few
D gene: TRBD1
V gene: TRBV2
CDR3 protein: CASSPDRRAFF
CDR3 DNA: TGTGCCAGCAGCCCGGACAGGAGAGCTTTCTTT

J gene: TRBJ2-7
clone size: once
D gene: .
V gene: TRBV7-8
CDR3 protein: CASSSRFEALYEQYF
CDR3 DNA: TGTGCCAGCAGCTCGCGCTTCGAGGCCCTCTACGAGCAGTACTTC

J gene: TRBJ2-7
clone size: .
D gene: TRBD2
V gene: TRBV29-1
CDR3 protein: CSVGLAGAYEQYF
CDR3 DNA: TGCAGCGTTGGACTAGCGGGGGCCTACGAGCAGTACTTC

J gene: TRBJ2-3
clone size: .
D gene: TRBD1
V gene: TRBV7-8
CDR3 protein: CASSSDRGDTQYF
CDR3 DNA: TGTGCCAGCAGCTCCGACAGGGGAGATACGCAGTATTTT

J gene: TRBJ2-5
clone size: once
D gene: .
V gene: TRBV3-1/TRBV3-2
CDR3 protein: CASSHPTGGNCETQYF
CDR3 DNA: TGTGCCAGCAGCCACCCCACGGGCGGGAACTGTGAGACCCAGTACTTC

J gene: TRBJ2-7
clone size: once
D gene: TRBD1
V gene: TRBV18
CDR3 protein: CASSPYSSGTGGAEQYF
CDR3 DNA: TGTGCCAGCTCACCTTATTCCTCCGGGACAGGGGGCGCCGAGCAGTACTTC

J gene: TRBJ2-2
clone size: .
D gene: TRBD1
V gene: TRBV7-9
CDR3 protein: CASSLGQGAGELFF
CDR3 DNA: TGTGCCAGCAGCTTAGGACAGGGGGCCGGGGAGCTGTTTTTT

J gene: TRBJ2-1
clone size: .
D gene: TRBD2
V gene: TRBV19
CDR3 protein: CASSIAAGANEQFF
CDR3 DNA: TGTGCCAGTAGTATAGCAGCGGGGGCCAATGAGCAGTTCTTC

J gene: TRBJ1-3
clone size: once
D gene: .
V gene: TRBV14
CDR3 protein: CASSQVRGSGNTIYF
CDR3 DNA: TGTGCCAGCAGCCAAGTCCGAGGGTCTGGAAACACCATATATTTT

J gene: TRBJ2-7
clone size: .
D gene: TRBD2
V gene: TRBV29-1
CDR3 protein: CSVKTSGGFYEQYF
CDR3 DNA: TGCAGCGTAAAAACCAGCGGGGGCTTTTACGAGCAGTACTTC

J gene: TRBJ2-5
clone size: .
D gene: .
V gene: TRBV7-8
CDR3 protein: CASSSHRQVQETQYF
CDR3 DNA: TGTGCCAGCAGCTCGCACCGACAGGTCCAAGAGACCCAGTACTTC

J gene: TRBJ2-7
clone size: .
D gene: TRBD1
V gene: TRBV6-6
CDR3 protein: CASSQTGTVYEQYF
CDR3 DNA: TGTGCCAGCAGCCAAACCGGGACAGTTTACGAGCAGTACTTC

J gene: TRBJ1-1
clone size: .
D gene: .
V gene: TRBV21-1
CDR3 protein: CASSNGTGGMNTEAFF
CDR3 DNA: TGTGCCAGCAGCAACGGGACAGGGGGAATGAACACTGAAGCTTTCTTT

J gene: TRBJ1-2
clone size: .
D gene: .
V gene: TRBV30
CDR3 protein: CAWSRQQLYGYTF
CDR3 DNA: TGTGCCTGGAGTAGGCAACAGCTATATGGCTACACCTTC

J gene: TRBJ2-5
clone size: .
D gene: .
V gene: TRBV28
CDR3 protein: CASSSQGLETQYF
CDR3 DNA: TGTGCCAGCAGTTCCCAGGGCCTGGAGACCCAGTACTTC

J gene: TRBJ1-1
clone size: .
D gene: .
V gene: TRBV27
CDR3 protein: CASSRTGFNGNTEAFF
CDR3 DNA: TGTGCCAGCAGTCGCACAGGGTTTAACGGGAACACTGAAGCTTTCTTT

J gene: TRBJ2-3
clone size: .
D gene: .
V gene: TRBV4-3
CDR3 protein: CASSPLAGSTDTQYF
CDR3 DNA: TGCGCCAGCAGCCCCCTTGCGGGCAGCACAGATACGCAGTATTTT

J gene: TRBJ2-3
clone size: .
D gene: .
V gene: TRBV3-1/TRBV3-2
CDR3 protein: CASSSQGIAADTQYF
CDR3 DNA: TGTGCCAGCAGCTCCCAGGGAATCGCCGCAGATACGCAGTATTTT

J gene: TRBJ2-1
clone size: .
D gene: TRBD2
V gene: TRBV7-3
CDR3 protein: CASSLALAGVNEQFF
CDR3 DNA: TGTGCCAGCAGCTTAGCCCTAGCGGGAGTGAATGAGCAGTTCTTC

J gene: TRBJ1-5
clone size: .
D gene: .
V gene: TRBV30
CDR3 protein: CAWSAQHLNQPQHF
CDR3 DNA: TGTGCCTGGAGTGCTCAACACCTTAATCAGCCCCAGCATTTT

J gene: TRBJ2-5
clone size: once
D gene: .
V gene: TRBV18
CDR3 protein: CASATPYNQETQYF
CDR3 DNA: TGTGCCAGCGCAACGCCGTACAACCAAGAGACCCAGTACTTC

J gene: TRBJ1-4
clone size: .
D gene: .
V gene: TRBV7-2
CDR3 protein: CASSKDSTTNEKLFF
CDR3 DNA: TGTGCCAGCAGCAAGGACAGCACAACTAATGAAAAACTGTTTTTT

J gene: TRBJ1-6
clone size: .
D gene: TRBD1
V gene: TRBV5-1
CDR3 protein: CASSLTGGSSYNSPLHF
CDR3 DNA: TGCGCCAGCAGCTTGACAGGGGGGAGCTCCTATAATTCACCCCTCCACTTT

J gene: TRBJ1-2
clone size: .
D gene: TRBD1
V gene: TRBV27
CDR3 protein: CASSSGGGYGYTF
CDR3 DNA: TGTGCCAGCAGCTCAGGGGGCGGTTATGGCTACACCTTC

J gene: TRBJ2-1
clone size: .
D gene: TRBD2
V gene: TRBV2
CDR3 protein: CASSERAGEGNEQFF
CDR3 DNA: TGTGCCAGCAGTGAAAGAGCGGGAGAGGGCAATGAGCAGTTCTTC

J gene: TRBJ1-5
clone size: .
D gene: .
V gene: TRBV5-6
CDR3 protein: CASSLGQGDGPQHF
CDR3 DNA: TGTGCCAGCAGCTTGGGGCAGGGCGATGGGCCCCAGCATTTT

J gene: TRBJ2-5
clone size: .
D gene: TRBD2
V gene: TRBV7-9
CDR3 protein: CASSLGTSGQETQYF
CDR3 DNA: TGTGCCAGCAGCCTCGGTACTAGCGGGCAAGAGACCCAGTACTTC

J gene: TRBJ2-3
clone size: .
D gene: TRBD2
V gene: TRBV6-2/TRBV6-3
CDR3 protein: CASSSPLAGVADTQYF
CDR3 DNA: TGTGCCAGCAGCTCACCTCTAGCGGGAGTGGCAGATACGCAGTATTTT

J gene: TRBJ2-2
clone size: .
D gene: .
V gene: TRBV9
CDR3 protein: CASRLGGAASGELFF
CDR3 DNA: TGTGCCAGCAGACTCGGAGGGGCCGCTTCCGGGGAGCTGTTTTTT

J gene: TRBJ2-7
clone size: .
D gene: TRBD1
V gene: TRBV2
CDR3 protein: CASRPGQGVYEQYF
CDR3 DNA: TGTGCCAGCAGACCGGGACAGGGAGTATACGAGCAGTACTTC

J gene: TRBJ1-5
clone size: .
D gene: .
V gene: TRBV3-1/TRBV3-2
CDR3 protein: CASSQDSRGADSSNQPQHF
CDR3 DNA: TGTGCCAGCAGCCAAGATAGTCGCGGGGCCGACTCTAGCAATCAGCCCCAGCATTTT

J gene: TRBJ2-1
clone size: .
D gene: .
V gene: TRBV5-1
CDR3 protein: CASSLDVANEQFF
CDR3 DNA: TGCGCCAGCAGCTTAGATGTGGCCAATGAGCAGTTCTTC

J gene: TRBJ2-7
clone size: .
D gene: .
V gene: TRBV29-1
CDR3 protein: CSVAPRGDTYEQYF
CDR3 DNA: TGCAGCGTTGCTCCAAGGGGCGACACCTACGAGCAGTACTTC

J gene: TRBJ2-5
clone size: .
D gene: TRBD1
V gene: TRBV28
CDR3 protein: CASSHLKTGGLETQYF
CDR3 DNA: TGTGCCAGCAGCCACTTAAAGACAGGGGGCTTAGAGACCCAGTACTTC